This TCR beta chain originates from a study of PD-L1 blockade in urothelial cancer (dated by TCRdb to 2016 to 2017). With regard to the full study: Therapy was started in the mid-2010s for all patients, and atezolizumab 1,200 mg was administered intravenously every 3 weeks. About 90% of the roughly 29 patients were identified as males with urothelial cancer of bladder origin, and a prior smoking history was reported by 18 of 29 patients. Patients had an ECOG performance status of 0 or 1 and had received between 0 and 3 prior chemotherapy regimens. Blood samples were analyzed at 3 weeks after treatment start (second dose) and at 6 weeks after treatment start. Blood samples gave median yields of around 140,000 T cells and around 88,000 unique TCRs, along with a median clonality of around 0.08. An exploratory multi-omic analysis was conducted of the somatic, immune and clinical correlates of response to PD-L1 blockade with atezolizumab in urothelial cancer. Pretreatment tumor samples, along with matched peripheral blood collected serially before and after atezolizumab treatment, underwent TCR sequencing. Durable clinical benefit was defined as progression-free survival longer than 6 months, and TCR features were also tested against progression-free and overall survival. Whole exome sequencing and RNA sequencing of pretreatment tumors were performed alongside TCR sequencing in the same patients. Fewer than ten patients reached durable clinical benefit, while about 20 patients did not. Pretreatment blood TCR-seq was available for nearly 30 patients, at least one posttreatment blood collection was obtained for 25 or so patients, and tumor TCR-seq was available for 25 or so patients. The investigation overall reported the following: A pretreatment peripheral blood TCR clonality below the median was linked to improved progression-free and overall survival. Among patients with durable benefit, tumor-associated TCR clones showed greater expansion in peripheral blood 3 weeks after treatment started (n ≈ 20, p = 0.022). Small sample size (n of about 30) and many exploratory analyses mean the results are intended to be hypothesis-generating.

The cohort included 25 to 30 patients with locally advanced or metastatic urothelial carcinoma who were treated at Memorial Sloan Kettering on a trial protocol. Peripheral blood mononuclear cells were collected pretreatment and during treatment, at between 1 and 8 total time points per patient. The Qiagen DNeasy Blood extraction kit was used to purify genomic DNA from total PBMCs and from tumor samples. Collected pretreatment and during treatment, PBMCs were isolated and stored as previously described. Synthetic TCR analog templates were spiked into each PCR to estimate absolute template abundance from read counts. TCRbeta CDR3 regions were amplified from genomic DNA with bias-controlled V and J gene primers using the immunoSEQ assay. Rearranged TCRbeta segments were sequenced at approximately 20X coverage. On the authors' methods: Sequencing errors were corrected by clustering, and CDR3s were annotated against IMGT so that V, D and J genes could be assigned. Downstream analyses used only productive TCRbeta rearrangements, leaving out any out-of-frame or stop-codon sequences. Clonality was calculated as one minus the Shannon entropy normalized by the log of the number of unique productive sequences. Fisher's exact test with Benjamini-Hochberg correction, at a threshold of adjusted p below 0.01, was used to find clones that differed between time points or between blood and tumor. The clones in this table, taken by TCRdb from immuneACCESS, are in-frame only. Not every clone is retained; where verified, under half of the shortfall comes from an unresolved V gene, and the cause of the rest is unknown. That table is the source of V, J and clone size, and D and trimming were worked out from the DNA. The sample has around 80,000 clones on record, 75% to 90% of them singletons. The top ten hold under 6% of the sample.

According to the germline V gene, CDR1 reads SGHRS and CDR2 reads YFSETQ. V lost 0 bases and J lost 3 bases; the stretch between them is 8 bases long. From cysteine to phenylalanine, the CDR3 is 14 amino acids long. The read is trimmed to its CDR3 DNA, 42 bases read in frame from base 1. To note about this clone: No antigen is known for it. Base qualities were left out, and no much larger clone turns up one base away.

Sequencing was performed on PBMCs, taken around atezolizumab (anti-PD-L1) treatment. This clonotype originated in a woman in her 70s with urothelial cancer. This receptor chain uses TRBV5-1 and TRBJ2-3; TRBD1 is a possible D gene, resting on 6 matching bases. The CDR3 is CASSLGTATDTQYF. The nucleotide sequence reads as follows: TGCGCCAGCAGCTTGGGGACAGCTACAGATACGCAGTATTTT.